Sequencing of this T cell receptor (beta chain) was carried out in a study of cytomegalovirus exposure and HLA in healthy donors. Looked up from germline, CDR1 is MNHEY and CDR2 is SMNVEV (reference sequence). The CDR3 covers 15 residues. J lost 2 bases, V lost 4 bases, and 7 bases had no gene match. Amplification used 60 Vbeta primers and 13 Jbeta primers. Data came from immunoSEQ multiplex PCR; TCRdb stores just in-frame clones and leaves some out. The profile shows some 130,000 clones, more than 75% of them singletons. The sequencing input was PBMCs. This chain connects TRBV27 to TRBJ1-2; 7 nucleotides agree with TRBD1. The source of this sequence is a man in his thirties or forties in good health and CMV-seronegative. The CDR3 region is CASSWQGGLNYGYTF. The CDR3, as DNA: TGTGCCAGCAGTTGGCAGGGGGGCCTAAACTATGGCTACACCTTC.